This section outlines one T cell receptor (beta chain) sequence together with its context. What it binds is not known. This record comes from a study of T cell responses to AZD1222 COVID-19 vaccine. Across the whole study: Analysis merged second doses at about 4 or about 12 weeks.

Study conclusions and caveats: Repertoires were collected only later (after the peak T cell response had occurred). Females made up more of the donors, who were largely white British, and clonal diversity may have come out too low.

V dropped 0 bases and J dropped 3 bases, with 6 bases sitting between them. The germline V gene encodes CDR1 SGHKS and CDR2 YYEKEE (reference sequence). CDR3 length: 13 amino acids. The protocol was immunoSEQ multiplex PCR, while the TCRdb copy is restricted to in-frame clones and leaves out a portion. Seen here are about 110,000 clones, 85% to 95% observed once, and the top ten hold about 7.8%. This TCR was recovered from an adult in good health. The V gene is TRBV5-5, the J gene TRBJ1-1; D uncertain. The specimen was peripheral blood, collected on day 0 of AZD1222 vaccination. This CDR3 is CASSLVRHTEAFF. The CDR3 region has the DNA TGTGCCAGCAGCTTGGTGCGACACACTGAAGCTTTCTTT.